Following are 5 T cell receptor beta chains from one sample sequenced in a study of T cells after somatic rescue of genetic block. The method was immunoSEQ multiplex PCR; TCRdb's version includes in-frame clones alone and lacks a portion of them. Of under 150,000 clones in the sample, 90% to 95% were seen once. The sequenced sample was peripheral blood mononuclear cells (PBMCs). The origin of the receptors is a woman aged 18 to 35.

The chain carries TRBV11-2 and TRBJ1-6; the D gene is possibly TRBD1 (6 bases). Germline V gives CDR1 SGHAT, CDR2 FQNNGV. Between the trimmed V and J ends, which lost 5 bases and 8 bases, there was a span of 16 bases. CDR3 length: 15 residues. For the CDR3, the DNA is TGTGCCAGCAGCCAAGGACAGCCGGGGGATTCACCCCTCCACTTT. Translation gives CASSQGQPGDSPLHF.

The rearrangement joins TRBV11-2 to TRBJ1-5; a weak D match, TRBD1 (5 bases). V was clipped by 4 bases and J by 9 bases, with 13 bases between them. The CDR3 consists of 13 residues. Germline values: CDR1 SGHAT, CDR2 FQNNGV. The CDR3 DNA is TGTGCCAGCAGCTGGGGGGAAAGAGGGCCCCAGCATTTT. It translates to CASSWGERGPQHF.

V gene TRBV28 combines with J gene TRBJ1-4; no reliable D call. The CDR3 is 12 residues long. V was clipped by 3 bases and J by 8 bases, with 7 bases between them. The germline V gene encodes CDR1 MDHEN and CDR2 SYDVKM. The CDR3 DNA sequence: TGTGCCAGCAGTTTGCGGGTGGAAAAACTGTTTTTT. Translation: CASSLRVEKLFF. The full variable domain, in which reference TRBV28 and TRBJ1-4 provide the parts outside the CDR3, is DVKVTQSSRYLVKRTGEKVFLECVQDMDHENMFWYRQDPGLGLRLIYFSYDVKMKEKGDIPEGYSVSREKKERFSLILESASTNQTSMYLCASSLRVEKLFFGSGTQLSVL.

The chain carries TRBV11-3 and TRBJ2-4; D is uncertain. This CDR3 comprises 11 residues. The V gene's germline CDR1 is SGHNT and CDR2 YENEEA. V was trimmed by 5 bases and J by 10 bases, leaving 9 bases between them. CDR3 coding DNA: TGTGCCAGCAGCGGAGCCACTATTCAGTACTTC. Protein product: CASSGATIQYF.

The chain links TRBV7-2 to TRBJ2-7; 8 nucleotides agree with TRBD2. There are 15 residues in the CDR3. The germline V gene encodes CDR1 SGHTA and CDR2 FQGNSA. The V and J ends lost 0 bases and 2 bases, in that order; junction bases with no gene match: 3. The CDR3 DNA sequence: TGTGCCAGCAGCTTAGCCGGGGGGGGCCCCTACGAGCAGTACTTC. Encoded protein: CASSLAGGGPYEQYF.